These 25 T cell receptor beta chains were all obtained from the same sample, sequenced in a study of glioma-infiltrating T cells after dendritic cell vaccination. TCRdb keeps only in-frame clones here, not all; method: immunoSEQ multiplex PCR. Here the sample spans approximately 82,000 clones, roughly 89% being singletons. Sequences were derived from blood, sampled before dendritic cell vaccination. These receptors all come from a human donor with glioblastoma.

This chain links TRBV4-1 with TRBJ2-5; D remains ambiguous. The better agreement between TRBJ2-7 and the DNA end casts doubt on the J call. Germline V CDR1 and CDR2: MGHRA, YSYEKL. The CDR3 spans 16 residues. As DNA, the CDR3 is TGCGCCAGCAGCCAAGAGGTAAAAGCCATCTCCTACGAGCAGTACTTC. Protein product: CASSQEVKAISYEQYF.

The rearrangement joins TRBV7-2 to TRBJ2-5, with TRBD1 identical over 8 bases. The V and J ends lost 3 bases and 5 bases, in that order; junction bases with no gene match: 2. Germline V gene sequence: CDR1 SGHTA, CDR2 FQGNSA. There are 13 residues in the CDR3. The chain's CDR3 is CASSFTGGETQYF. The CDR3 nucleotides read TGTGCCAGCAGCTTTACAGGGGGGGAGACCCAGTACTTC.

This rearrangement joins TRBV6-5 to TRBJ1-2; possible D gene TRBD1, 5 bases. Germline values: CDR1 MNHEY, CDR2 SVGAGI. The CDR3 length is 12 residues. Trimming took 5 bases from V and 6 from J, leaving 10 bases between them. CDR3: CASSTPGHGYTF. The CDR3 nucleotides are TGTGCCAGCAGTACCCCAGGGCATGGCTACACCTTC.

V and J are TRBV19 and TRBJ1-1; no reliable D call. Per the germline V gene, CDR1 is LNHDA and CDR2 is SQIVND (reference sequence). This CDR3 has 15 residues. The V end was cut by 3 bases, the J end by 1 base, with 12 bases between. CDR3: CASSMRGHANTEAFF. The DNA for the CDR3 is TGTGCCAGTAGTATGAGAGGGCATGCGAACACTGAAGCTTTCTTT.

CDR3 in amino acids: CASSEGQGLENEKLFF. As DNA, the CDR3 is TGTGCCAGCAGCGAAGGACAGGGGCTGGAGAATGAAAAACTGTTTTTT. The chain employs TRBV5-4 and TRBJ1-4; 9 positions match TRBD1. CDR1 and CDR2 (germline): SGHNT, YYREEE (reference sequence). The length of the CDR3 is 16 residues. V lost 4 bases to trimming and J lost 5 bases; unmatched junction nucleotides: 9.

The chain links TRBV6-5 to TRBJ1-4; TRBD1 matches at 7 bases. Losses at the gene ends were 0 bases for V and 5 bases for J; bases not matched to a gene: 3. Germline loops: CDR1 MNHEY, CDR2 SVGAGI. This CDR3 region has 15 residues. CDR3 coding DNA: TGTGCCAGCAGTTACTCCGGGACAGAAAATGAAAAACTGTTTTTT. It is translated as CASSYSGTENEKLFF.

This chain links TRBV19 with TRBJ1-1; the D gene is possibly TRBD1 (6 bases). Germline CDR1 reads LNHDA; CDR2 reads SQIVND (reference sequence). The CDR3 is 15 residues long. The V end lost 5 bases, the J end lost 1 base, and 14 bases lay between the germline ends. CDR3 coding DNA: TGTGCCAGTAGTCCAAGTGGGGGCCCGAACACTGAAGCTTTCTTT. Translated, it gives CASSPSGGPNTEAFF.

The chain links TRBV27 to TRBJ1-2; 8 bases align to TRBD1. With V trimmed by 6 bases and J by 3 bases, 6 bases remained unmatched. CDR1 is MNHEY and CDR2 is SMNVEV in the germline V gene (reference sequence). The CDR3 has 14 amino acids. The CDR3 DNA reads TGTGCCAGCAGGGAGGACAGGGACCACTATGGCTACACCTTC. As protein: CASREDRDHYGYTF.

V usage is TRBV5-5 and J usage is TRBJ2-7; D gene uncertain. V shed 1 base and J shed 7 bases, with 9 bases lying between them. This CDR3 has 12 amino acids. Germline lookup yields CDR1 SGHKS and CDR2 YYEKEE (reference sequence). CDR3 amino acids: CASSLRVGEQYF. The CDR3, as DNA: TGTGCCAGCAGCTTGCGGGTGGGTGAGCAGTACTTC. Variable domain in full (rest from reference TRBV5-5 and TRBJ2-7): DAGVTQSPTHLIKTRGQQVTLRCSPISGHKSVSWYQQVLGQGPQFIFQYYEKEERGRGNFPDRFSARQFPNYSSELNVNALLLGDSALYLCASSLRVGEQYFGPGTRLTVT.

The chain couples TRBV6-4 to TRBJ2-1; 7 nucleotides agree with TRBD2. The germline V gene encodes CDR1 MRHNA and CDR2 SNTAGT. Losses at the gene ends were 5 bases for V and 6 bases for J; bases not matched to a gene: 10. CDR3 length equals 15 residues. CDR3 protein: CASSRAAGESNEQFF. The CDR3 DNA follows: TGTGCCAGCAGTCGGGCGGCGGGAGAATCCAATGAGCAGTTCTTC.

The chain employs TRBV19 and TRBJ2-1; D is perhaps TRBD1 (6 bases). This CDR3 contains 16 residues. Deletions cut 8 bases from V and 2 bases from J, with 19 bases between. The germline gives CDR1 LNHDA, CDR2 SQIVND (reference sequence). CDR3 nucleotides: TGTGCCAGTCAAAGGGCAGGGGCTAACGCCTACAATGAGCAGTTCTTC. It is translated as CASQRAGANAYNEQFF.

This clone was detected once. This sequence joins TRBV18 and TRBJ1-1; D might be TRBD1 (5 bases). CDR3 length: 14 residues. The ends were cut back, 0 bases at V and 6 bases at J, with 11 bases in the middle. Germline V CDR1 and CDR2: KGHSH, LQKENI. The CDR3 coding sequence is TGTGCCAGCTCACCACCGAAGGGGATTGCTGAAGCTTTCTTT. Its protein is CASSPPKGIAEAFF.

V gene TRBV10-3 combines with J gene TRBJ1-2; D unclear. Germline lookup yields CDR1 ENHRY and CDR2 SYGVKD. CDR3 length: 12 amino acids. V shed 6 bases and J shed 7 bases, with 12 bases lying between them. CDR3 protein: CAIRGGHRGYTF. The CDR3 region has the DNA TGTGCCATCAGGGGAGGTCATCGTGGCTACACCTTC.

V and J are TRBV29-1 and TRBJ1-2; tentative D call: TRBD1 (6 bases). The CDR3 is made up of 12 amino acids. Between the trimmed V and J ends, which lost 7 bases and 6 bases, there was a span of 15 bases. The germline CDR1 and CDR2 sequences are SQVTM and ANQGSEA. CDR3 in DNA: TGCAGCGCCAGACAGGTAGAGGATGGCTACACCTTC. Translated, it gives CSARQVEDGYTF.

The chain links TRBV9 to TRBJ2-6; 7 bases are shared with TRBD1. V lost 3 bases, J lost 0 bases, and 6 bases stayed unmatched. Germline CDR1 is SGDLS and CDR2 is YYNGEE. This CDR3 region has 17 residues. CDR3 in amino acids: CASSGTGLSSGANVLTF. As DNA, the CDR3 is TGTGCCAGCAGCGGGACAGGTCTTTCCTCTGGGGCCAACGTCCTGACTTTC.

The chain links TRBV6-5 to TRBJ1-5, with 7 bases matching TRBD1. CDR1 and CDR2 from the germline V gene are MNHEY and SVGAGI. With 7 bases clipped from V and 3 bases from J, the junction kept 3 bases outside the gene matches. The CDR3 spans 13 residues. The CDR3 DNA follows: TGTGCCAGCAAAAAGGGGGCCAATCAGCCCCAGCATTTT. Its protein product is CASKKGANQPQHF.

The chain joins TRBV7-9 to TRBJ2-5; no firm D call. Trimming stripped 8 bases from V and 0 bases from J, with 10 bases between. The length of the CDR3 is 13 residues. CDR1 is SEHNR and CDR2 is FQNEAQ in the germline V gene (reference sequence). This CDR3 is CASGYSYQETQYF. DNA for the CDR3: TGTGCCAGCGGCTATTCGTACCAAGAGACCCAGTACTTC.

The rearrangement links TRBV2 to TRBJ1-5; TRBD1 aligns across 9 bases. Trimming removed 5 bases from V and 6 bases from J; junction bases left unmatched: 8. The CDR3 has 15 residues. The germline gives CDR1 SNHLY, CDR2 FYNNEI. The chain's CDR3 is CASSLQGAGVQPQHF. The CDR3 nucleotides read TGTGCCAGCAGTTTACAGGGGGCTGGGGTTCAGCCCCAGCATTTT.

The chain couples TRBV2 to TRBJ1-2; 9 bases fit TRBD1. The V gene's germline CDR1 is SNHLY and CDR2 FYNNEI. The V gene end was trimmed by 8 bases and the J gene end by 5 bases; junction bases not matched to a gene: 0. This CDR3 has 11 amino acids. The CDR3 nucleotides read TGTGCCAGCGGACAGGGGTATGGCTACACCTTC. It yields the protein CASGQGYGYTF.

This clone was seen only once. The chain joins TRBV7-3 to TRBJ2-1; TRBD2 might be the D (6 bases). Germline-derived CDR1 and CDR2 are SGHTA and FQGTGA. Trimming stripped 1 base from V and 2 bases from J, with 9 bases between. CDR3 size: 15 residues. The CDR3 here is CASSLMAGPYNEQFF. For the CDR3, the DNA is TGTGCCAGCAGCTTAATGGCGGGGCCCTACAATGAGCAGTTCTTC.

The CDR3, as DNA: TGCAGCGTTGATGGGGGAGGCGTAAATGAGCAGTTCTTC. Amino acids: CSVDGGGVNEQFF. The chain carries TRBV29-1 and TRBJ2-1, with a tentative D call TRBD2 (6 bases). CDR3 length equals 13 residues. Between the trimmed V and J ends, which lost 3 bases and 7 bases, there was a span of 13 bases. The germline V gene encodes CDR1 SQVTM and CDR2 ANQGSEA.

This sequence joins TRBV19 and TRBJ1-2, with D maybe TRBD1 (5 bases). Germline-derived CDR1 and CDR2 are LNHDA and SQIVND (reference sequence). CDR3 length: 16 amino acids. V gave up 3 bases and J gave up 0 bases, with 14 bases separating them. The CDR3, as DNA: TGTGCCAGTAGTATTGCGGGACGGAGCACTAACTATGGCTACACCTTC. Amino acid sequence: CASSIAGRSTNYGYTF. Full variable domain (remainder filled in from reference TRBV19 and TRBJ1-2): DGGITQSPKYLFRKEGQNVTLSCEQNLNHDAMYWYRQDPGQGLRLIYYSQIVNDFQKGDIAEGYSVSREKKESFPLTVTSAQKNPTAFYLCASSIAGRSTNYGYTFGSGTRLTVV.

This clone was picked up one time. This chain links TRBV19 with TRBJ1-1, with D uncertain. This CDR3 is 14 amino acids long. Germline V gene lookup returns CDR1 LNHDA and CDR2 SQIVND (reference sequence). Between the trimmed V and J ends, which lost 7 bases and 1 base, there was a span of 13 bases. The chain's CDR3 is CASTNPPENTEAFF. The CDR3 nucleotides read TGTGCCAGTACAAACCCCCCAGAGAACACTGAAGCTTTCTTT.

The CDR3 DNA sequence: TGTGCCAGCAGCGTAGGGCAGGGTGAAGCTTTCTTT. Its translation is CASSVGQGEAFF. The chain uses TRBV9 and TRBJ1-1; a possible D gene is TRBD1 (5 bases). The CDR3 spans 12 residues. V lost 0 bases and J lost 7, with 7 bases in between. Germline values: CDR1 SGDLS, CDR2 YYNGEE.

The chain employs TRBV5-1 and TRBJ1-6; 9 bases line up with TRBD1. The CDR3 length is 14 residues. Unmatched junction bases numbered 6, after V lost 4 bases and J lost 10 bases. Germline CDR1 SGHRS, CDR2 YFSETQ. In DNA, the CDR3 is TGCGCCAGCAGCCCCGGGACAGGGAACTCACCCCTCCACTTT. Protein sequence: CASSPGTGNSPLHF.